This T cell receptor (beta chain) was profiled in a study of shared clonotypes between healthy human individuals. As for the study in general: There were three CD4 naive, three CD4 memory, two CD8 naive and one CD8 memory plates per donor. Findings of the study overall: All-four-donor shared clonotypes had higher generation probabilities than non-shared clonotypes did.

In the case of this clone: Its antigen is currently unknown.

Libraries were prepared by immunoSEQ multiplex PCR; TCRdb keeps only in-frame clonotypes and omits some of them. The table shows approximately 740,000 clones, with about 74% occurring only once. The ends lost 5 bases at V and 6 bases at J; junction bases unmatched: 16. The germline V gene encodes CDR1 LNHDA and CDR2 SQIVND (reference sequence). CDR3 length: 18 residues. The chain recombines TRBV19 with TRBJ2-7; TRBD2 matches at 13 bases. The sequencing input was memory CD4+ T cells sorted from blood. Subset defined: CD45RA-negative fraction. The TCR sequence derives from a woman aged 25-40 years in good health. The CDR3 nucleotides are TGTGCCAGTAGTCCTACCATGATTGGACTAGCGGGAGTTCCCGAGCAGTACTTC. Protein sequence: CASSPTMIGLAGVPEQYF. The full variable domain, in which reference TRBV19 and TRBJ2-7 provide the parts outside the CDR3, is DGGITQSPKYLFRKEGQNVTLSCEQNLNHDAMYWYRQDPGQGLRLIYYSQIVNDFQKGDIAEGYSVSREKKESFPLTVTSAQKNPTAFYLCASSPTMIGLAGVPEQYFGPGTRLTVT.